The 22 T cell receptor beta chains given below trace back to one sample, sequenced in a study of T-cell reconstitution after alpha-beta-depleted transplantation in children. The TCRbeta library incorporated unique molecular identifiers. TCRdb independently ran MiXCR on the PCR reads; one entry per CDR3 protein. The sample records around 240,000 distinct CDR3 sequences, roughly 8.2% being singletons. The sequences come from PBMCs, mostly from graft donor cells, collected 180 days after TCRalphabeta/CD19-depleted stem cell transplant. These receptors came from a male patient younger than 18 who had a stem cell transplant for acute lymphoblastic leukemia, so the T cells may come from the graft donor.

This clonotype was picked up many times. This rearrangement joins TRBV5-1 to TRBJ2-5; no reliable D call. Between the trimmed V and J ends, which lost 3 bases and 2 bases, there was a span of 5 bases. Germline assignment: CDR1 SGHRS and CDR2 YFSETQ. The CDR3 totals 12 residues. CDR3 in DNA: TGCGCCAGCAGCTCATCTCAAGAGACCCAGTACTTC. It specifies CASSSSQETQYF.

This clonotype was seen many times. V gene TRBV6-1 combines with J gene TRBJ2-4, with a possible D match to TRBD2 (6 bases). Trimming pared 6 bases from V and 3 bases from J, leaving 15 bases between. The length of the CDR3 is 15 residues. Per the germline V gene, CDR1 is MNHNS and CDR2 is SASEGT. DNA of the CDR3: TGTGCCAGCAGCACATCCCTAGCGAACAAAAACATTCAGTACTTC. Protein sequence: CASSTSLANKNIQYF.

This clonotype has at least ten counts. The chain joins TRBV18 to TRBJ2-1; D might be TRBD2 (5 bases). V dropped 0 bases and J dropped 6 bases, with 6 bases sitting between them. The CDR3 is made up of 13 amino acids. The germline V gene has CDR1 KGHSH and CDR2 LQKENI. The CDR3 bases are TGTGCCAGCTCACCACCGACTATCAATGAGCAGTTCTTC. It yields the protein CASSPPTINEQFF.

This clonotype was seen at least ten times. The V and J genes are TRBV18 and TRBJ2-7; 11 positions agree with TRBD2. V lost 3 bases to trimming and J lost 2 bases; unmatched junction nucleotides: 3. In germline, CDR1 is KGHSH, CDR2 LQKENI. The CDR3 extends over 15 amino acids. CDR3 nucleotide sequence: TGTGCCAGCTCACCGACTAGCGGGAAAGCCTACGAGCAGTACTTC. It codes for CASSPTSGKAYEQYF.

This clonotype was seen repeatedly, ten times or more. V usage is TRBV12-3 or TRBV12-4 and J usage is TRBJ1-5; no definite D call. Deletions cut 5 bases from V and 5 bases from J, with 13 bases between. The CDR3 has 14 residues. The CDR3 protein is CASSRRSRDQPQHF. The CDR3 nucleotides read TGTGCCAGCAGTCGAAGGTCAAGGGATCAGCCCCAGCATTTT.

This clonotype was recorded many times. CDR3 nucleotide sequence: TGTGCCAGCAGCCCCCTGACAGGCCAGAACACTGAAGCTTTCTTT. As protein: CASSPLTGQNTEAFF. V and J are TRBV7-9 and TRBJ1-1; D perhaps matches TRBD1 (6 bases). Trimming left V 5 bases short and J 1 base short, with 14 bases between. The germline V gene encodes CDR1 SEHNR and CDR2 FQNEAQ (reference sequence). The CDR3 covers 15 residues.

This chain links TRBV7-2 with TRBJ1-4; D is undetermined. From germline, CDR1 is SGHTA and CDR2 FQGNSA. The CDR3 has 13 amino acids. The V end was cut by 1 base, the J end by 7 bases, with 7 bases between. CDR3 loop: CASSLGPGEKLFF. In nucleotides, the CDR3 is TGTGCCAGCAGCTTAGGGCCAGGTGAAAAACTGTTTTTT. The variable domain in full, with the rest retrieved from reference TRBV7-2 and TRBJ1-4, is GAGVSQSPSNKVTEKGKDVELRCDPISGHTALYWYRQSLGQGLEFLIYFQGNSAPDKSGLPSDRFSAERTGGSVSTLTIQRTQQEDSAVYLCASSLGPGEKLFFGSGTQLSVL.

This clonotype appeared many times. The J gene is TRBJ1-2, the V gene TRBV4-2; tentatively, D is TRBD1 (5 bases). The CDR3 sequence is 13 residues long. Germline V gene sequence: CDR1 LGHNA, CDR2 YNFKEQ. The ends were cut back, 6 bases at V and 6 bases at J, with 14 bases in the middle. The chain's CDR3 is CASRTEGRDGYTF. CDR3 coding DNA: TGTGCCAGCAGGACGGAGGGGAGAGATGGCTACACCTTC.

This clonotype has a count of ten or more. V and J are TRBV15 and TRBJ2-7; 7 positions agree with TRBD1. Germline trimming cut 0 bases from V and 1 base from J; bases unmatched to any gene: 6. The CDR3 contains 16 residues. The germline CDR1 and CDR2 sequences are LNHNV and YYDKDF (reference sequence). The CDR3 DNA is TGTGCCACCAGCAGAGATGGCGGACAGGAGTCCTACGAGCAGTACTTC. Its translation: CATSRDGGQESYEQYF. Looking up the rest from reference TRBV15 and TRBJ2-7 gives the full variable domain: DAMVIQNPRYQVTQFGKPVTLSCSQTLNHNVMYWYQQKSSQAPKLLFHYYDKDFNNEADTPDNFQSRRPNTSFCFLDIRSPGLGDTAMYLCATSRDGGQESYEQYFGPGTRLTVT.

To note about this clonotype: This could be a read error, since a much larger clone is one nucleotide away. The chain combines TRBV7-9 with TRBJ2-7; the D gene is possibly TRBD2 (6 bases). Germline assignment: CDR1 SEHNR and CDR2 FQNEAQ (reference sequence). The CDR3 consists of 13 residues. The CDR3 bases are TGTCCCAGCAGCTACCGGGACTTCTACGACCAGTACTTC. This translates into CPSSYRDFYDQYF. The full variable domain, completed using reference TRBV7-9 and TRBJ2-7, is DTGVSQNPRHKITKRGQNVTFRCDPISEHNRLYWYRQTLGQGPEFLTYFQNEAQLEKSRLLSDRFSAERPKGSFSTLEIQRTEQGDSAMYLCPSSYRDFYDQYFGPGTRLTVT.

CDR3 bases: TGTGCCAGCAGCGTCCGTCAACGATCCTACGAGCAGTACTTC. This codes for CASSVRQRSYEQYF. This chain connects TRBV7-8 to TRBJ2-7; D unclear. CDR1 and CDR2 (germline): SGHVS, FQNEAQ. The CDR3 length is 14 residues. With 5 bases removed from V and 1 base from J, the gap between germline ends came to 12 bases.

In its sample, this clonotype was seen many times. The chain combines TRBV5-1 with TRBJ2-3; D not resolved. The V end lost 4 bases, the J end lost 0 bases, and 9 bases lay between the germline ends. This CDR3 is 14 amino acids long. CDR1 SGHRS and CDR2 YFSETQ come from the germline V gene. CDR3 protein: CASSPFGSTDTQYF. The CDR3 coding sequence is TGCGCCAGCAGCCCCTTCGGTAGCACAGATACGCAGTATTTT.

Many counts were recorded for this clonotype. The V call is TRBV28, the J call TRBJ1-2, with D possibly being TRBD1 (5 bases). Germline-derived CDR1 and CDR2 are MDHEN and SYDVKM. The CDR3 has 16 amino acids. Trimming pared 2 bases from V and 5 bases from J, leaving 18 bases between. Here the CDR3 reads CASSLKGRQPLYGYTF. For the CDR3, the DNA is TGTGCCAGCAGTTTAAAGGGGCGGCAGCCTTTATATGGCTACACCTTC.

This clonotype was recorded many times. The chain joins TRBV20-1 to TRBJ2-7, with TRBD2 matching 12 bases. V trimming: 3 bases; J trimming: 2 bases; junction bases outside the gene matches: 5. The CDR3 runs 15 residues. Germline V gives CDR1 DFQATT, CDR2 SNEGSKA (reference sequence). The CDR3 region has the DNA TGCAGTGCTAGCCTGGGGACTAGCGGGCCCTACGAGCAGTACTTC. Its translation is CSASLGTSGPYEQYF.

This clonotype was picked up many times. V is TRBV21-1 and J is TRBJ2-1; the table calls TRBD1, which could not be checked here. TRBV21-1 is deemed a pseudogene. CDR3 length: 17 residues. This CDR3 is CASSTGTVNLSYNEQFF. Here the CDR3 DNA reads TGTGCCAGCAGCACGGGGACAGTGAATCTATCCTACAATGAGCAGTTCTTC.

In its sample, this clonotype was seen many times. For the CDR3, the DNA is TGCAGTGCCCGGGGGACAGGGGGAAGGGGCGGGGAGCTGTTTTTT. This codes for CSARGTGGRGGELFF. The V call is TRBV20-1, the J call TRBJ2-2; 11 nucleotides agree with TRBD1. V shed 6 bases, J shed 7 bases, and the junction held 10 bases outside the gene matches. The germline V gene encodes CDR1 DFQATT and CDR2 SNEGSKA (reference sequence). The CDR3 is 15 amino acids.

J is TRBJ2-6 and V is TRBV5-4; TRBD1 might be the D (5 bases). The CDR3 contains 16 residues. Trimming took 6 bases from V and 2 from J, leaving 15 bases between them. In germline, CDR1 is SGHNT, CDR2 YYREEE (reference sequence). The CDR3 bases are TGTGCCAGCACCTCGCAACAGGCGGCTGGGGCCAACGTCCTGACTTTC. Its protein product is CASTSQQAAGANVLTF.

At least ten counts were recorded for this clonotype. The rearrangement uses TRBV10-3 and TRBJ1-5; D unclear. Germline V CDR1 and CDR2: ENHRY, SYGVKD. V dropped 3 bases and J dropped 2 bases, with 11 bases sitting between them. The CDR3 is made up of 15 amino acids. CDR3 sequence reads: CAISDVRDGNQPQHF. For the CDR3, the DNA is TGTGCCATCAGTGATGTGAGGGATGGCAATCAGCCCCAGCATTTT.

This clonotype was seen at least ten times. V gene TRBV29-1 combines with J gene TRBJ2-4; either TRBD1 or TRBD2 may supply D (5 bases each). From germline, CDR1 is SQVTM and CDR2 ANQGSEA. V was shortened by 6 bases and J by 0 bases, with 9 bases between the two germline ends. This CDR3 has 13 amino acids. CDR3 loop: CSVSGTAKNIQYF. As DNA, the CDR3 is TGCAGCGTCTCCGGGACAGCCAAAAACATTCAGTACTTC.

In regard to this clonotype: This may come from a read error, since a much larger clone is one base off. The V and J genes are TRBV20-1 and TRBJ2-1; D perhaps matches TRBD1 (6 bases). Per germline, CDR1 DFQATT and CDR2 SNEGSKA (reference sequence). The CDR3 is 13 residues long. The DNA of the CDR3 is TGCAGTGCTAGCAGGGGAGCCTACTATGAGCAGTTCTTC. It translates to CSASRGAYYEQFF.

Many counts were recorded for this clonotype. The rearrangement joins TRBV28 to TRBJ1-1; D is undetermined. Per the germline V gene, CDR1 is MDHEN and CDR2 is SYDVKM. This CDR3 comprises 14 residues. Trimming took off 6 bases at V and 7 bases at J, with 18 bases between the two ends. The CDR3 sequence: CASSHRGLFGEAFF. The DNA of the CDR3 is TGTGCCAGCAGCCACCGTGGGCTGTTCGGTGAAGCTTTCTTT.

This clonotype came up many times. J is TRBJ2-7 and V is TRBV11-2; D tentatively fits TRBD1 or TRBD2 (6 bases each). CDR3 length: 14 amino acids. Germline V gene sequence: CDR1 SGHAT, CDR2 FQNNGV. V lost 1 base and J lost 3, with 10 bases in between. CDR3: CASSLVGGNYEQYF. The CDR3 DNA reads TGTGCCAGCAGCTTAGTAGGGGGGAACTACGAGCAGTACTTC. Complete variable domain (other parts from reference TRBV11-2 and TRBJ2-7): EAGVAQSPRYKIIEKRQSVAFWCNPISGHATLYWYQQILGQGPKLLIQFQNNGVVDDSQLPKDRFSAERLKGVDSTLKIQPAKLEDSAVYLCASSLVGGNYEQYFGPGTRLTVT.